Below, 4 T cell receptor beta chains from the same sample are listed, as sequenced in a study of blood T cells in healthy people across ages. With a J-beta primer mix and a sample-barcoded 5' primer, a second PCR ran about 7 to 12 cycles. MiXCR was run by TCRdb on the 5' RACE reads, yielding one entry per CDR3 protein. This sample yields some 790,000 distinct CDR3 sequences, of which about 30% are seen a single time; 15% to 20% belongs to the top ten. Source material: blood. All receptors come from a woman of 80 years or more in good health.

This clonotype appeared a few times. The J gene is TRBJ2-1, the V gene TRBV4-1; D tentatively fits TRBD1 or TRBD2 (5 bases each). The CDR3 length is 13 residues. The germline V gene has CDR1 MGHRA and CDR2 YSYEKL. Trimming shortened V by 10 bases and J by 10 bases, and 20 bases separated the two germline ends. CDR3 region: CANSTGPIKEQFF. CDR3 DNA: TGCGCCAACAGTACGGGGCCCATCAAAGAGCAGTTCTTC.

The chain uses TRBV27 and TRBJ2-7; 10 nucleotides match TRBD2. From germline, CDR1 is MNHEY and CDR2 SMNVEV (reference sequence). The ends lost 5 bases at V and 5 bases at J; junction bases unmatched: 12. The CDR3 spans 16 residues. CDR3 loop: CASSLIRSSGSHEQYF. In DNA form, the CDR3 reads TGTGCCAGCAGTCTAATCCGGTCTAGCGGGAGTCACGAGCAGTACTTC.

Of note for this clonotype: A clone one base away is much larger, so this may be a read error. The chain links TRBV6-4 to TRBJ2-1, with 9 nucleotides matching TRBD1. CDR1 and CDR2 from the germline V gene are MRHNA and SNTAGT. The CDR3 runs 14 residues. The CDR3 nucleotides are TGTGCCGGCAGTCCTGGGACAGGGAGAAATGAGCAGTTCTTC. Amino acids: CAGSPGTGRNEQFF.

This clonotype was seen at least ten times. This chain joins TRBV7-2 and TRBJ1-2, with D possibly matching TRBD1 (6 bases). Germline CDR1 SGHTA, CDR2 FQGNSA. Between the trimmed V and J ends, which lost 1 base and 4 bases, there was a span of 13 bases. This CDR3 has 15 residues. The CDR3 bases are TGTGCCAGCAGCTTAGAGGGGGTAGGGCCCTATGGCTACACCTTC. It encodes CASSLEGVGPYGYTF.